A selection of T cell receptor beta chains follows, all from one sample in a study of lymphopenia after photon versus proton radiotherapy. This table comes from immunoSEQ multiplex PCR, and its TCRdb copy is limited to in-frame clones, with some not included. This repertoire shows approximately 62,000 clones, approximately 84% found once; its top ten account for around 2%. Material: peripheral blood, obtained from a patient treated with proton-based radiotherapy. Source of these receptors: a man in his sixties with pancreatic cancer. CDR3s include the opening cysteine and the closing phenylalanine or tryptophan. Fields, in order: J gene, V gene, CDR3 protein.

>TRBJ2-7|TRBV10-3
CAISGTKAPYEQYF
>TRBJ2-1|TRBV9
CASRRGLADNEQFF
>TRBJ1-5|TRBV18
CASSQQESNQPQHF
>TRBJ2-1|TRBV7-2
CASSPYNEQFF
>TRBJ2-2|TRBV5-6
CASSPDRVRELFF
>TRBJ1-5|TRBV6-1
CASSTSRGKLQPQHF
>TRBJ1-5|TRBV6-1
CASSEGGNDQPQHF
>TRBJ2-4|TRBV5-4
CASSSQTGQGKNIQYF
>TRBJ2-4|TRBV7-2
CASSSGGLAVSGGNIQYF
>TRBJ2-2|TRBV30
CASSFGTGGPLTTGELFF
>TRBJ2-7|TRBV6-1
CASSVGRTYEQYF
>TRBJ2-7|TRBV7-9
CASSHGEGVYEQYF
>TRBJ1-1|TRBV11-2
CASSLEVPLNTEAFF
>TRBJ1-3|TRBV9
CASSVGGAGSPGNTIYF
>TRBJ2-1|TRBV10-3
CAISESSGFGGGYNGQFF
>TRBJ2-7|TRBV9
CASSVVPDGVEQYF
>TRBJ2-2|TRBV7-7
CASSFGGSYTGELFF
>TRBJ1-2|TRBV6-6
CASSYSSSQGNYGYTF
>TRBJ2-1|TRBV27
CASSLWASGRFSYNEQFF
>TRBJ2-7|TRBV11-2
CASSSPYSSGRNYEQYF
>TRBJ2-6|TRBV15
CATSRGLAGGSDSGANVLTF
>TRBJ1-6|TRBV6-5
CASNNRGGDSPLHF
>TRBJ2-3|TRBV5-1
CASSLAPSGRSTDTQYF
>TRBJ2-2|TRBV5-1
CASSKTPGGVGELFF
>TRBJ2-2|TRBV11-2
CASSPAQGGGGELFF
>TRBJ1-3|TRBV6-4
CASSTGTGSSGNTIYF
>TRBJ1-3|TRBV6-1
CASSLGTISGNTIYF
>TRBJ1-1|TRBV27
CASSFGRGNTEAFF
>TRBJ2-1|TRBV7-2
CASSLAGGNEQFF
>TRBJ1-5|TRBV4-1
CASSQDGTGVDQPQHF
>TRBJ2-7|TRBV7-8
CASSLKSDGEQYF
>TRBJ2-5|TRBV9
CASSRTEETQYF
>TRBJ2-1|TRBV5-1
CASSLGASGRNNEQFF
>TRBJ2-1|TRBV14
CASSQPTASSYNEQFF
>TRBJ1-5|TRBV28
CASRSTGRGDQPQHF
>TRBJ2-2|TRBV6-6
CASSPDRYTGELFF
>TRBJ2-2|TRBV19
CASSMRSVRELFF
>TRBJ2-2|TRBV19
CASSDVGRAQIRELFF
>TRBJ2-6|TRBV25-1
CASSERAGRASGANVLTF
>TRBJ2-7|TRBV7-8
CASSLRTAYEQYF